The T cell receptor (beta chain) described here comes from a study of beta chain features in type 1 diabetes. Remarks on this clone: Its target is not known.

The investigators reverse transcribed all of the isolated RNA, so they sequenced expressed TCRB transcripts. Sequenced naive, central memory and regulatory T cell samples produced an average of about 3.7 million reads. Data came from immunoSEQ multiplex PCR; TCRdb stores just in-frame clones and leaves some out. The table records just over 600,000 clones, about 16% of them present only once. Each donor gave one heparinised blood draw averaging around 120 mL. CD4+ cells of the naive, central memory, regulatory and stem cell-like memory types were sorted via CD45RO/CCR7/CD25/CD127/CD95/CD27. The CDR3 covers 16 residues. The V gene's germline CDR1 is SQVTM and CDR2 ANQGSEA. The V gene end was trimmed by 6 bases and the J gene end by 6 bases; junction bases not matched to a gene: 14. Study-wide results and limits: VDJ junctions from type 1 diabetes patients carried fewer insertions and larger deletions.

The chain carries TRBV29-1 and TRBJ2-4; TRBD1 matches at 10 bases. Sequencing used naive CD4+ T cells from blood. The clonotype originates from a man aged 18 to 29 in good health. The CDR3 spells CSVQTGGGRKTNIQYF. The CDR3 nucleotides read TGCAGCGTCCAGACAGGGGGCGGAAGGAAGACAAACATTCAGTACTTC.